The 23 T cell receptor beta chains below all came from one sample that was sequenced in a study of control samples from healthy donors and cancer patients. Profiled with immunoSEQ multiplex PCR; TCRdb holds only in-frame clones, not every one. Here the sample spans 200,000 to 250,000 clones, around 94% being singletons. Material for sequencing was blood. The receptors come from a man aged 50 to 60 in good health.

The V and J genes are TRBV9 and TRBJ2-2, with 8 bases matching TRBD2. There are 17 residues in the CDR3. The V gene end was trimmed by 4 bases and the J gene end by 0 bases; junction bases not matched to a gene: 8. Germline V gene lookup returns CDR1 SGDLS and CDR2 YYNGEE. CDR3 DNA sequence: TGTGCCAGCAGCCCTCTAGCGGGTGTCGCGAACACCGGGGAGCTGTTTTTT. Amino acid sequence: CASSPLAGVANTGELFF.

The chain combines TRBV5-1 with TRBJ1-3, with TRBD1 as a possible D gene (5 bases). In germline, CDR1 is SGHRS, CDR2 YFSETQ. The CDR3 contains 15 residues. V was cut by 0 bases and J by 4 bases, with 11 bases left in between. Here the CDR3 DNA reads TGCGCCAGCAGCTTGGTAGCAGGGAAGGGAAACACCATATATTTT. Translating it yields CASSLVAGKGNTIYF.

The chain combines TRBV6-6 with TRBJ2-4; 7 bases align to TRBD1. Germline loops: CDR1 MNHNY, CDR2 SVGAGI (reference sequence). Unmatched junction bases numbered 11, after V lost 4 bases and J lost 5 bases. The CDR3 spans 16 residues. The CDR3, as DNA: TGTGCCAGCAGTTTCCCCAGGGGGAATGTACAAAACATTCAGTACTTC. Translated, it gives CASSFPRGNVQNIQYF.

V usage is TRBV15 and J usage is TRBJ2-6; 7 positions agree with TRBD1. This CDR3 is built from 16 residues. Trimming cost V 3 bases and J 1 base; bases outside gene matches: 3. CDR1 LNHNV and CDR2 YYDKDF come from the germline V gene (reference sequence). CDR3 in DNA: TGTGCCACCAGCAGGCCACAGGGGTCTGGGGCCAACGTCCTGACTTTC. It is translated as CATSRPQGSGANVLTF.

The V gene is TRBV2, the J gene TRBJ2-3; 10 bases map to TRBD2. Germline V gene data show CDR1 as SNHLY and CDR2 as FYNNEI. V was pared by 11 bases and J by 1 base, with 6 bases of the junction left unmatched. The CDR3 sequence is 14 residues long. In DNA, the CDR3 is TGTGCCGGGGGGGGGACTAGCGGCACAGATACGCAGTATTTT. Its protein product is CAGGGTSGTDTQYF.

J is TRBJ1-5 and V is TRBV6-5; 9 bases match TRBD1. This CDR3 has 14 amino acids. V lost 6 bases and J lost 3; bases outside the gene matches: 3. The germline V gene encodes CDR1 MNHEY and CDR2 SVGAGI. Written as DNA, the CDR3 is TGTGCCAGCAGCGGGACAGGGAACAATCAGCCCCAGCATTTT. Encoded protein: CASSGTGNNQPQHF.

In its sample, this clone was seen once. CDR3 sequence reads: CASGRQPQHF. CDR3 nucleotides: TGCGCCAGCGGACGTCAGCCCCAGCATTTT. This rearrangement joins TRBV10-2 to TRBJ1-5; the D is unclear. The CDR3 length is 10 residues. Germline assignment: CDR1 WSHSY and CDR2 SAAADI. Trimming left V 8 bases short and J 6 bases short, with 5 bases between.

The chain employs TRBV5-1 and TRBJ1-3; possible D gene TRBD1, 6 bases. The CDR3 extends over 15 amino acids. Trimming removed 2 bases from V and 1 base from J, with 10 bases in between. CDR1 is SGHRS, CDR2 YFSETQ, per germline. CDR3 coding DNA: TGCGCCAGCAGCTTCGGCAGGGGTTCTGGAAACACCATATATTTT. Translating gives CASSFGRGSGNTIYF.

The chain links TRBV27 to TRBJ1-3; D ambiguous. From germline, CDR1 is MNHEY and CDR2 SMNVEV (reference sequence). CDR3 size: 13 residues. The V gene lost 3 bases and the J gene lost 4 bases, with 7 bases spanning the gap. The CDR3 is CASSLIRGNTIYF. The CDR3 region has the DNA TGTGCCAGCAGTTTGATCCGCGGAAACACCATATATTTT.

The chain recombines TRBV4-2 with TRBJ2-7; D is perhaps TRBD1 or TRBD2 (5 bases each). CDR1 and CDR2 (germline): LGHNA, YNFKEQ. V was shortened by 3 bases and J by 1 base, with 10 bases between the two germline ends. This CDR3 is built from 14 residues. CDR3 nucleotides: TGTGCCAGCAGCCACGGGGCCGGGTCCTACGAGCAGTACTTC. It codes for CASSHGAGSYEQYF.

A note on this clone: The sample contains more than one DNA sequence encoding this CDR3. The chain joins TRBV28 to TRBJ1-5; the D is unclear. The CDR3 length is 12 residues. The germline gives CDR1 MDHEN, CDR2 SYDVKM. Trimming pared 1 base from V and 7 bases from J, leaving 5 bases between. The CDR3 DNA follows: TGTGCCAGCAGTTTATCTCGACAGCCCCAGCATTTT. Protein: CASSLSRQPQHF.

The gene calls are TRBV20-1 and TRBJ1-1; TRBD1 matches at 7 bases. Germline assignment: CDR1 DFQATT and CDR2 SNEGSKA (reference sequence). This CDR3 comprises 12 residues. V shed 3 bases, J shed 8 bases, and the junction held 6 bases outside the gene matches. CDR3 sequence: CSASGTETEAFF. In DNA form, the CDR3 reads TGCAGTGCTAGTGGGACAGAAACAGAAGCTTTCTTT.

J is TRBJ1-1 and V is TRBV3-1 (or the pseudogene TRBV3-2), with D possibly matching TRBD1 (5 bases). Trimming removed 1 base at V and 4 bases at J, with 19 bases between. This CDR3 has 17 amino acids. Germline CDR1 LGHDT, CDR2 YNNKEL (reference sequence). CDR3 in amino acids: CASSQGYSSGWGTEAFF. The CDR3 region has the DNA TGTGCCAGCAGCCAAGGGTACTCCTCAGGGTGGGGCACTGAAGCTTTCTTT.

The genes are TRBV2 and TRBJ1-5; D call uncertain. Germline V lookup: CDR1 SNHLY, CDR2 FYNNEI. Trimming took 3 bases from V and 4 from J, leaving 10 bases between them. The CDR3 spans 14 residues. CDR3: CASSDTVRNQPQHF. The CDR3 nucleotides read TGTGCCAGCAGTGATACGGTGAGGAATCAGCCCCAGCATTTT. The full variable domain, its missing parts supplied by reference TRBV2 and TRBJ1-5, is EPEVTQTPSHQVTQMGQEVILRCVPISNHLYFYWYRQILGQKVEFLVSFYNNEISEKSEIFDDQFSVERPDGSNFTLKIRSTKLEDSAMYFCASSDTVRNQPQHFGDGTRLSIL.

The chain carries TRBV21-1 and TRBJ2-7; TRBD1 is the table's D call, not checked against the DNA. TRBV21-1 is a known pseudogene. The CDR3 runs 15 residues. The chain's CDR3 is CASTTGTASSYEQYV. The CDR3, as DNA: TGTGCCAGCACCACCGGGACAGCAAGCTCCTACGAGCAGTACGTC.

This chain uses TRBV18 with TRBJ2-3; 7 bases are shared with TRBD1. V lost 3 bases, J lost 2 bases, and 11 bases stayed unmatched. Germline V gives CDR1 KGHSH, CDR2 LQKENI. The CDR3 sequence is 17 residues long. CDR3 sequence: CASSPFDRVGYTDTQYF. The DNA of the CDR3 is TGTGCCAGCTCACCCTTCGACAGGGTAGGATACACAGATACGCAGTATTTT.

The CDR3 sequence is CASSLTAGRDNSPLHF. CDR3 in DNA: TGTGCCAGCAGTTTAACAGCAGGGCGAGATAATTCACCCCTCCACTTT. The V gene is TRBV28, the J gene TRBJ1-6; tentatively, D is TRBD1 (5 bases). V lost 2 bases to trimming and J lost 5 bases, with 13 bases between them. This CDR3 spans 16 amino acids. Looked up from germline, CDR1 is MDHEN and CDR2 is SYDVKM.

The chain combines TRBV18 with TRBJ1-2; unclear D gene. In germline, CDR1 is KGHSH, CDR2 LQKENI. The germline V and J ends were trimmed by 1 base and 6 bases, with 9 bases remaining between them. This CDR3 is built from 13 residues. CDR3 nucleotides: TGTGCCAGCTCACCACGGGCTAAGGATGGCTACACCTTC. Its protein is CASSPRAKDGYTF.

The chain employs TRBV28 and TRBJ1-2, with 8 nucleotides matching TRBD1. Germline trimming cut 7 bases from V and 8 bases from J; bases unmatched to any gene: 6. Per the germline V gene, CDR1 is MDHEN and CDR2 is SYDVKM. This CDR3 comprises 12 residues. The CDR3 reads CASTGGAWGYTF. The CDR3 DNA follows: TGTGCCAGCACAGGGGGCGCATGGGGCTACACCTTC.

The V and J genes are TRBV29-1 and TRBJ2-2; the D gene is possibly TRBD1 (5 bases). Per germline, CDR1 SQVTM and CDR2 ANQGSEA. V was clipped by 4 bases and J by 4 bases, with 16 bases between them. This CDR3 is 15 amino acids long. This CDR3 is CSVVGQGGVTGELFF. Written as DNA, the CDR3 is TGCAGCGTTGTCGGTCAGGGCGGTGTCACCGGGGAGCTGTTTTTT.

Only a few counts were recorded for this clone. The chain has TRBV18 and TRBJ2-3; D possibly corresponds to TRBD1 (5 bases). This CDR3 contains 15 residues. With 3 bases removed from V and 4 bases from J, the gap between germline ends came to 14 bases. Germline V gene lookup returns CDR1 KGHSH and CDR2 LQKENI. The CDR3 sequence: CASSPGRARSDTQYF. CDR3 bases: TGTGCCAGCTCACCTGGCAGGGCGAGGTCAGATACGCAGTATTTT.

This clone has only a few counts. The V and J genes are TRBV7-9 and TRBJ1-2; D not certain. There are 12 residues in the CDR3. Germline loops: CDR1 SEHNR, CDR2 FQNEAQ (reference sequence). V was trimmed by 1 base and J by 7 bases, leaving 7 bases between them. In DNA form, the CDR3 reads TGTGCCAGCAGCTTAGAACCAACTGGCTACACCTTC. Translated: CASSLEPTGYTF.

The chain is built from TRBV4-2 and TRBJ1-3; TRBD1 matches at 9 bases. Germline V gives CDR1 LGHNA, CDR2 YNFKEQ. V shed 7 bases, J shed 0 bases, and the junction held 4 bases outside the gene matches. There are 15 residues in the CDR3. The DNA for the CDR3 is TGTGCCAGCACACTGGACAGGGGCTCTGGAAACACCATATATTTT. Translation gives CASTLDRGSGNTIYF.